What follows is one T cell receptor (beta chain) and its context. The antigen is not known. The entry originates in a study of cytomegalovirus exposure and HLA in healthy donors. Per germline, CDR1 MNHNS and CDR2 SASEGT. This CDR3 is 15 amino acids long. The V and J ends lost 4 bases and 0 bases respectively, with 10 bases between them. General observations from the study: Cytomegalovirus-associated TCR beta chains were listed, numbering 150 to 200. Immune exposure data for these donors was limited to CMV serostatus. When analyzed later, a missense DCLRE1C variant was found to be linked to TCR beta V- and J-gene trimming.

The PCR used 60 Vbeta and 13 Jbeta primers. Sequencing used immunoSEQ multiplex PCR; TCRdb keeps in-frame clones, though not all of them. This repertoire includes some 75,000 clones. Input material: PBMCs. The receptor was derived from a female donor in good health and CMV-seropositive. This chain joins TRBV6-1 and TRBJ2-1, with D possibly matching TRBD2 (6 bases). CDR3 DNA: TGTGCCAGCAGTGCGGGACTTAGCTCCTACAATGAGCAGTTCTTC. Amino acids: CASSAGLSSYNEQFF.